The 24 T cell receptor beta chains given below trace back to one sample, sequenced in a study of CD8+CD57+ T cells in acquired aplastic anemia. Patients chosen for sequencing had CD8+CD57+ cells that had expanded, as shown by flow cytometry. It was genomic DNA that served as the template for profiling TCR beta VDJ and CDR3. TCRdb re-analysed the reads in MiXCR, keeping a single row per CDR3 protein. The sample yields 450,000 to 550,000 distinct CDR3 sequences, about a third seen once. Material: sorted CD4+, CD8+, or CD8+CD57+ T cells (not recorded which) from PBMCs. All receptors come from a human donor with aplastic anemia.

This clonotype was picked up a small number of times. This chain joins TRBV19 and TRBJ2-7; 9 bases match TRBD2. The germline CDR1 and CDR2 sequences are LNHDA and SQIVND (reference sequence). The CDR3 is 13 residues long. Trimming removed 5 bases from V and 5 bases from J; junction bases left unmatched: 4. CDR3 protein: CASSSSGVNEQYF. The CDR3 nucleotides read TGTGCCAGTAGTTCTAGCGGGGTCAACGAGCAGTACTTC.

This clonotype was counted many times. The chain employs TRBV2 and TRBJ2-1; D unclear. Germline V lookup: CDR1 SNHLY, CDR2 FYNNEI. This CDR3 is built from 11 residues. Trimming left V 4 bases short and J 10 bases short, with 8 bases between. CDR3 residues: CASSGEREQFF. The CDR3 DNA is TGTGCCAGCAGTGGAGAGAGGGAGCAGTTCTTC.

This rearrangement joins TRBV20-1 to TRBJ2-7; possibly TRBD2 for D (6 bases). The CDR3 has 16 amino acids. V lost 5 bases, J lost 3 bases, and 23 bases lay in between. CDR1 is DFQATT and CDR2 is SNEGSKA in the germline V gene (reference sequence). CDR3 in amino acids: CSAPPIAAAPNYEQYF. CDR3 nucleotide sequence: TGCAGTGCTCCCCCGATAGCGGCCGCTCCCAACTACGAGCAGTACTTC.

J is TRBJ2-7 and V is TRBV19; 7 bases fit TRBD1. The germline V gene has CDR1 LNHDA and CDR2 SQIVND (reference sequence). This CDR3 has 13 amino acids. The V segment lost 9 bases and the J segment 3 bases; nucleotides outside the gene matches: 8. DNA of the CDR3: TGTGCCAGCAAACTCGGACAGGACTACGAGCAGTACTTC. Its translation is CASKLGQDYEQYF.

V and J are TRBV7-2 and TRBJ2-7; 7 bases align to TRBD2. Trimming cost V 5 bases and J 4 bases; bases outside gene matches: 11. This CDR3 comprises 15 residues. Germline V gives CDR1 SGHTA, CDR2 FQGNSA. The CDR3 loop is CASSQVGGRGYEQYF. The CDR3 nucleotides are TGTGCCAGCAGCCAAGTAGGCGGGAGAGGGTACGAGCAGTACTTC.

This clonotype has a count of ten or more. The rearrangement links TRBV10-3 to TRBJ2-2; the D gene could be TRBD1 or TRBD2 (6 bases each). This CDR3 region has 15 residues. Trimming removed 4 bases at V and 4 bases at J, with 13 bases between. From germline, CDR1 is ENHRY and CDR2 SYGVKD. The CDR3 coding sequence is TGTGCCATCAGTGGTTTACAGGGAGGCACCGGGGAGCTGTTTTTT. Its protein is CAISGLQGGTGELFF.

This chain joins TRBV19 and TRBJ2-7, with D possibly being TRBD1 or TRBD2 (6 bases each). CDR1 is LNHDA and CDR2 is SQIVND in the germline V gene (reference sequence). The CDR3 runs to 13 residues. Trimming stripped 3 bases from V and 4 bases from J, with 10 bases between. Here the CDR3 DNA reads TGTGCCAGTAGTATTCGAGGGGGGTACGAGCAGTACTTC. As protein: CASSIRGGYEQYF.

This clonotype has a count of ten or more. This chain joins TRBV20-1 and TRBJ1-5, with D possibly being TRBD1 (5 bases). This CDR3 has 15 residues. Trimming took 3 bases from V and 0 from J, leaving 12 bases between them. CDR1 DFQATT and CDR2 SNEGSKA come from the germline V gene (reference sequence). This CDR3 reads CSARGRTNSNQPQHF. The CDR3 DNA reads TGCAGTGCTAGGGGGCGAACTAATAGCAATCAGCCCCAGCATTTT.

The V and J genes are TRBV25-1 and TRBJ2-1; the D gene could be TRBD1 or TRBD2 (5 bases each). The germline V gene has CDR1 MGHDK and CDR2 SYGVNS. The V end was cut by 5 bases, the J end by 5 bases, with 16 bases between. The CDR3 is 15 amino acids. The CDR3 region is CASSPPRDAHNEQFF. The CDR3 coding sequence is TGTGCCAGCAGTCCTCCCCGGGACGCCCACAATGAGCAGTTCTTC.

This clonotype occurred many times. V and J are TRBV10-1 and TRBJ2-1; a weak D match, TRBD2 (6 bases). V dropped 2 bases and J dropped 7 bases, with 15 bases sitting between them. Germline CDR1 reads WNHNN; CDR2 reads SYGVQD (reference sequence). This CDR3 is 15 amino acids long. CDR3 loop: CASSEDGGAPNEQFF. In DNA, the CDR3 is TGCGCCAGCAGTGAGGATGGAGGGGCACCGAATGAGCAGTTCTTC.

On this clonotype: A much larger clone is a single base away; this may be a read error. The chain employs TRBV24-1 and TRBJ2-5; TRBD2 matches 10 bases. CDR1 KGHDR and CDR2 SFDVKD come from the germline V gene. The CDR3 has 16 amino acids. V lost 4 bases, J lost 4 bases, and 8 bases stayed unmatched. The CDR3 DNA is TGTGCCACCAGTGACCCCGGACTAGCGGAAAGAGAGACCCAGTACTTC. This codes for CATSDPGLAERETQYF.

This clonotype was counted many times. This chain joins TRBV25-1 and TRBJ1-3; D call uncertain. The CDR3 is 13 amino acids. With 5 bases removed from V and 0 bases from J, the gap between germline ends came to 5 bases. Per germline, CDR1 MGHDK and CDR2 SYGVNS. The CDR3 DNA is TGTGCCAGCAGTCGAAACTCTGGAAACACCATATATTTT. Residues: CASSRNSGNTIYF.

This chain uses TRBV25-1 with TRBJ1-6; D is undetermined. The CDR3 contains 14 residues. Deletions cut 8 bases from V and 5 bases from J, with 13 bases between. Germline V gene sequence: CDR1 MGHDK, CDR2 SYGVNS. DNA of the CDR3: TGTGCCAGCTCCGCCTTGGAGAATAATTCACCCCTCCACTTT. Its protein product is CASSALENNSPLHF.

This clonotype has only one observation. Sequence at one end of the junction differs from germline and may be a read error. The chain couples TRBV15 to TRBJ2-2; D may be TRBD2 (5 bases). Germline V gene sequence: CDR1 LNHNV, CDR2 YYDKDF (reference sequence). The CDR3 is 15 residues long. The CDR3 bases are TGTGCCACCAACAGAGGGCTAAAGGACACCGGGGAGCTGTTTTTT. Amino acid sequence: CATNRGLKDTGELFF.

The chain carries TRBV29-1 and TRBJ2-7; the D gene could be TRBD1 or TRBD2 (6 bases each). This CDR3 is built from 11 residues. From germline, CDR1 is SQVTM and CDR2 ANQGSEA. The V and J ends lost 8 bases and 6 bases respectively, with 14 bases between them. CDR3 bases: TGCAGCTTGGCCGGGGGCGGCGAGCAGTACTTC. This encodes CSLAGGGEQYF.

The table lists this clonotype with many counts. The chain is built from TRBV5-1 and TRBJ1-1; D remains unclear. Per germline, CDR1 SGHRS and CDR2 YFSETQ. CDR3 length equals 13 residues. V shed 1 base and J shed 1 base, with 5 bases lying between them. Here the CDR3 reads CASSLLQNTEAFF. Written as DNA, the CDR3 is TGCGCCAGCAGCTTGCTGCAGAACACTGAAGCTTTCTTT.

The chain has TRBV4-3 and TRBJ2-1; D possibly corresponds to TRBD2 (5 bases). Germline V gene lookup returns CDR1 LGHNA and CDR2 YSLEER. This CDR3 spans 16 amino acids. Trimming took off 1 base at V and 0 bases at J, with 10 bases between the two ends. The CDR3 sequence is CASSQGGGSSYNEQFF. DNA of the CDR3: TGCGCCAGCAGCCAAGGGGGTGGGAGCTCCTACAATGAGCAGTTCTTC.

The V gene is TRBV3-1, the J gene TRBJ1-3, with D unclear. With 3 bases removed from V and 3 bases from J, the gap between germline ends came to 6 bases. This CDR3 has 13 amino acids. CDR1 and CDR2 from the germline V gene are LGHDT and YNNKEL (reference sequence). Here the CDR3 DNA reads TGTGCCAGCAGCCACAGGAGTGGAAACACCATATATTTT. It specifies CASSHRSGNTIYF.

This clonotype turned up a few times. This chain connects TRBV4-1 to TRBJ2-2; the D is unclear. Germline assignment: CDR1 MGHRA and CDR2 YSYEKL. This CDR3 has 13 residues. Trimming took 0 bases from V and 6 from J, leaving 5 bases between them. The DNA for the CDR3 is TGCGCCAGCAGCCAAGAGGCCCCCGGGGAGCTGTTTTTT. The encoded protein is CASSQEAPGELFF.

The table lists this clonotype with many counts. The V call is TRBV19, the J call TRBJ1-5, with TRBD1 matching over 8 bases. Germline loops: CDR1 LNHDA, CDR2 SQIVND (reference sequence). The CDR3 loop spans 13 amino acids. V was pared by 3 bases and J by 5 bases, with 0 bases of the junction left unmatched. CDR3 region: CASSMTGDQPQHF. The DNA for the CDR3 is TGTGCCAGTAGTATGACAGGGGATCAGCCCCAGCATTTT.

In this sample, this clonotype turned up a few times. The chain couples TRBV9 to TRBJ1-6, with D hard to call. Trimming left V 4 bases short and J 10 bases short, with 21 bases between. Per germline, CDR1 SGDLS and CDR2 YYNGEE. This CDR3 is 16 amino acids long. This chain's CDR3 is CASSIEPTGSDSPLHF. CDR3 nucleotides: TGTGCCAGCAGCATAGAGCCGACGGGAAGTGACTCACCCCTCCACTTT.

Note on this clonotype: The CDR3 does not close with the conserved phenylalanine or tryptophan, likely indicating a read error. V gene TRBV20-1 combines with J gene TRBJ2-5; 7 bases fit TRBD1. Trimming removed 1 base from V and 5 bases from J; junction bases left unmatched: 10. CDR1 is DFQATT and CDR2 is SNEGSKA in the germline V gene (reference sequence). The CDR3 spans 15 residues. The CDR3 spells CSARVTGQTGETQYL. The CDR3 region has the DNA TGCAGTGCTAGAGTTACGGGACAGACGGGGGAGACCCAGTACCTC.

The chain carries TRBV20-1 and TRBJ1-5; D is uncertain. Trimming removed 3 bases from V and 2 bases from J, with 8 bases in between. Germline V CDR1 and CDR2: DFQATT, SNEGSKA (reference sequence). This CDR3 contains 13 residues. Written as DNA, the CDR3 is TGCAGTGCTAGTTTAAGCGGCAATCAGCCCCAGCATTTT. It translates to CSASLSGNQPQHF.

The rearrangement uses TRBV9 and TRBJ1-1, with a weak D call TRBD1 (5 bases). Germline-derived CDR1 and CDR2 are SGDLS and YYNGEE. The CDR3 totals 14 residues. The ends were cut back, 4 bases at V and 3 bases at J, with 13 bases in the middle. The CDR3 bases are TGTGCCAGCAGCTTGCAGGGATCTGACACTGAAGCTTTCTTT. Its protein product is CASSLQGSDTEAFF.